These 14 T cell receptor beta chains were sequenced from one sample in a study of T cells in Graves' hyperthyroidism and ophthalmopathy. RNA transcripts yielded amplified TCR beta CDR3 regions. The TCR CDR3 was amplified in a first-round RT-PCR using the HTBI primer set. MiXCR, run by TCRdb on the multiplex PCR reads, gives a single entry per CDR3 protein. Among approximately 370,000 distinct CDR3 sequences listed, approximately 18% were seen once. The sample taken for sequencing was blood. The receptors derive from a woman in her 30s with Graves' hyperthyroidism that later progressed to Graves' ophthalmopathy.

Concerning this clonotype: A clone one base away is much larger, so this may be a read error. The chain couples TRBV18 to TRBJ1-5; a weak D match, TRBD1 (5 bases). Germline V gene sequence: CDR1 KGHSH, CDR2 LQKENI. The CDR3 contains 14 residues. The CDR3 nucleotides read TGTGCCAGCTCACCAAACCAGGGTAATCAGCCCCATCATTTT. It encodes CASSPNQGNQPHHF.

This clonotype was seen many times. The chain combines TRBV3-1 with TRBJ2-5; 12 bases are a match to TRBD2. The CDR3 has 18 amino acids. The V and J ends lost 0 bases and 5 bases, in that order; junction bases with no gene match: 10. The germline gives CDR1 LGHDT, CDR2 YNNKEL (reference sequence). This CDR3 is CASSQEGGLAGQRETQYF. CDR3 nucleotide sequence: TGTGCCAGCAGCCAAGAAGGCGGACTAGCGGGGCAGAGGGAGACCCAGTACTTC.

This clonotype was observed many times. This chain links TRBV2 with TRBJ2-1, with a possible D match to TRBD2 (6 bases). The CDR3 is 16 amino acids. Germline CDR1 SNHLY, CDR2 FYNNEI. Trimming took off 2 bases at V and 3 bases at J, with 14 bases between the two ends. CDR3 protein: CASSESQDYIYNEQFF. The CDR3 bases are TGTGCCAGCAGTGAATCGCAGGACTATATCTACAATGAGCAGTTCTTC.

A word on this clonotype: A much larger clone sits a single nucleotide away, making a read error possible. The rearrangement joins TRBV7-9 to TRBJ2-3; D tentatively fits TRBD1 or TRBD2 (5 bases each). Trimming stripped 5 bases from V and 2 bases from J, with 23 bases between. The CDR3 is made up of 18 amino acids. Germline V gene sequence: CDR1 SEHNR, CDR2 FQNEAQ (reference sequence). CDR3 loop: CASSTPSGADGDTDTQYF. CDR3 bases: TGTGCCAGCAGCACCCCCTCCGGGGCAGATGGTGACACAGATACGCAGTATTTT. The complete variable domain, with remaining parts taken from reference TRBV7-9 and TRBJ2-3, reads DTGVSQNPRHKITKRGQNVTFRCDPISEHNRLYWYRQTLGQGPEFLTYFQNEAQLEKSRLLSDRFSAERPKGSFSTLEIQRTEQGDSAMYLCASSTPSGADGDTDTQYFGPGTRLTVL.

This clonotype was recorded many times. The chain recombines TRBV28 with TRBJ1-4; no clear D gene. The CDR3 spans 16 residues. V lost 2 bases and J lost 5, with 15 bases in between. The V gene's germline CDR1 is MDHEN and CDR2 SYDVKM. CDR3 bases: TGTGCCAGCAGTTTAGAGGGTCGGGAGCTCAATGAAAAACTGTTTTTT. Its protein product is CASSLEGRELNEKLFF.

Worth noting for this clonotype: This sequence may be a read error, since a much larger clone differs from it by one base. The chain uses TRBV12-3 or TRBV12-4 and TRBJ1-5; 7 positions agree with TRBD1. Trimming cost V 3 bases and J 5 bases; bases outside gene matches: 7. The CDR3 spans 15 residues. The CDR3 spells CASSLGRGVYQPQHF. The CDR3 nucleotides are TGTGCCAGCAGTTTGGGCAGGGGGGTCTATCAGCCCCAGCATTTT.

This clonotype was detected ten times or more. This chain uses TRBV6-6 with TRBJ2-7, with TRBD2 as a possible D gene (6 bases). The CDR3 is made up of 15 amino acids. Looked up from germline, CDR1 is MNHNY and CDR2 is SVGAGI (reference sequence). The V end was cut by 2 bases, the J end by 0 bases, with 11 bases between. The CDR3 DNA follows: TGTGCCAGCAGTTACAATAGCGGTTCCTCCTACGAGCAGTACTTC. Its protein product is CASSYNSGSSYEQYF.

This clonotype has just a few counts. The chain uses TRBV6-5 and TRBJ2-1, with TRBD1 matching over 9 bases. The V segment lost 4 bases and the J segment 9 bases; nucleotides outside the gene matches: 4. CDR3 length: 13 amino acids. Germline V gene sequence: CDR1 MNHEY, CDR2 SVGAGI. CDR3: CASSLQGAGEQFF. CDR3 in DNA: TGTGCCAGCAGTTTACAGGGGGCAGGTGAGCAGTTCTTC.

The chain recombines TRBV19 with TRBJ2-2; 7 bases are shared with TRBD2. CDR1 LNHDA and CDR2 SQIVND come from the germline V gene (reference sequence). This CDR3 spans 14 amino acids. With V trimmed by 6 bases and J by 7 bases, 8 bases remained unmatched. The CDR3 nucleotides are TGTGCCAGTAGGGGAGGGAGGGCTATCGGGGAGCTGTTTTTT. Translation gives CASRGGRAIGELFF. Full variable domain (missing parts from reference TRBV19 and TRBJ2-2): DGGITQSPKYLFRKEGQNVTLSCEQNLNHDAMYWYRQDPGQGLRLIYYSQIVNDFQKGDIAEGYSVSREKKESFPLTVTSAQKNPTAFYLCASRGGRAIGELFFGEGSRLTVL.

This clonotype was counted once. This chain joins TRBV20-1 and TRBJ2-3; D uncertain. The germline gives CDR1 DFQATT, CDR2 SNEGSKA (reference sequence). Trimming removed 1 base from V and 2 bases from J, with 7 bases in between. The CDR3 covers 13 residues. The CDR3 region is CSARVVFTDTQYF. In DNA form, the CDR3 reads TGCAGTGCTAGAGTTGTCTTCACAGATACGCAGTATTTT.

This rearrangement joins TRBV27 to TRBJ2-2, with 11 bases that match TRBD2. The junction had 7 bases not matched to a gene; V was cut back by 5 bases and J by 8 bases. The CDR3 runs 15 residues. Germline loops: CDR1 MNHEY, CDR2 SMNVEV (reference sequence). The chain's CDR3 is CASSPLAGGMGELFF. CDR3 sequence (DNA): TGTGCCAGCAGTCCCTTAGCGGGAGGGATGGGGGAGCTGTTTTTT.

The genes are TRBV2 and TRBJ2-3; D ambiguous. This CDR3 is 14 amino acids long. V lost 1 base and J 2 bases, leaving 7 bases between the germline ends. Per the germline V gene, CDR1 is SNHLY and CDR2 is FYNNEI. The CDR3 loop reads CASSEGGLTDTQYF. The CDR3 DNA follows: TGTGCCAGCAGTGAAGGTGGCCTCACAGATACGCAGTATTTT.

This clonotype has ten or more counts. The rearrangement links TRBV2 to TRBJ2-7, with D maybe TRBD2 (6 bases). V shed 5 bases and J shed 4 bases, with 9 bases lying between them. CDR1 SNHLY and CDR2 FYNNEI come from the germline V gene. This CDR3 has 12 residues. The CDR3 bases are TGTGCCAGCAGTTTAGGGACTTACGAGCAGTACTTC. Amino acid sequence: CASSLGTYEQYF.

This clonotype appeared a few times. The chain joins TRBV24-1 to TRBJ2-1, with D tentatively TRBD1 or TRBD2 (6 bases each). The CDR3 runs to 14 residues. Germline CDR1 and CDR2: KGHDR and SFDVKD. The V end was cut by 1 base, the J end by 8 bases, with 11 bases between. The CDR3 nucleotides read TGTGCCACCAGTGATTTTTCAGGGGAGGATGAGCAGTTCTTC. Its translation: CATSDFSGEDEQFF.